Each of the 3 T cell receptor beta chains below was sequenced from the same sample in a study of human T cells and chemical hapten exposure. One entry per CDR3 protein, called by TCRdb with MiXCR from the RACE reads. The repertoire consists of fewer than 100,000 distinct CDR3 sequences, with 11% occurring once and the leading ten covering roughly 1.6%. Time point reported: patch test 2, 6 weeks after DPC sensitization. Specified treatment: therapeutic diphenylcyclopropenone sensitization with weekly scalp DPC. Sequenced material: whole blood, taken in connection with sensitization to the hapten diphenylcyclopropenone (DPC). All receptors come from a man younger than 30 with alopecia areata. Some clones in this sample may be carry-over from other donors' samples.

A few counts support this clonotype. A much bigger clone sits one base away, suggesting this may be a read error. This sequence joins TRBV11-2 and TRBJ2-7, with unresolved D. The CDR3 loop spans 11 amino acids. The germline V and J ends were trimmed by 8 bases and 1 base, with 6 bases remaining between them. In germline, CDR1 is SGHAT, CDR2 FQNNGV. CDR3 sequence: CASGRSYEQYF. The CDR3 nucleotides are TGTGCCAGCGGCAGGTCCTACGAGCAGTACTTC.

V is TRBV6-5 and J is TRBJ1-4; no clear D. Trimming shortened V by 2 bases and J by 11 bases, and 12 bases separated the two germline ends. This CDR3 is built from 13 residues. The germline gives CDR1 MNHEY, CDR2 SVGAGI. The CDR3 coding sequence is TGTGCCAGCAGTTACAGGAGGGTGCAGAAACTGTTTTTT. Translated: CASSYRRVQKLFF.

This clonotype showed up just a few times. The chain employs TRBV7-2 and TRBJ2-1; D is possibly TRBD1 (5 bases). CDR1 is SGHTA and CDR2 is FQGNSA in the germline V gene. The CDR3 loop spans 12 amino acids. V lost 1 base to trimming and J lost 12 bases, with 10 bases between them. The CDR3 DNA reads TGTGCCAGCAGCTTAGTAGGGGCCCTGCAGTTCTTC. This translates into CASSLVGALQFF.